This entry concerns a single T cell receptor (beta chain). As yet, its antigen is unknown. These data come from a study of T cell clones after liver transplantation. About the research overall: Apart from a few HCV-positive recipients, transplants were for non-autoimmune, non-viral reasons.

Germline values: CDR1 MNHNS, CDR2 SASEGT. The CDR3 is 14 amino acids. V was clipped by 5 bases and J by 6 bases; unmatched bases: 4. Study-wide points: Compared with third party-reactive sequences, donor-reactive ones declined more, independent of withdrawal success.

This table comes from immunoSEQ multiplex PCR, and its TCRdb copy is limited to in-frame clones, with some not included. Of 40,000 to 65,000 clones in the sample, 65% to 85% are singletons; the top ten hold around 8.5%. Sequencing used CD4+ T cells from blood, obtained before liver transplant. The chain is built from TRBV6-1 and TRBJ2-4; 10 bases fit TRBD1. The TCR was taken from a human donor who received a liver transplant. The DNA for the CDR3 is TGTGCCAGCAGTAGCCGGGACAGGGGAAACATTCAGTACTTC. It encodes CASSSRDRGNIQYF.